The sequence of this TCR beta chain was determined in a study of PD-L1 blockade in urothelial cancer (dated by TCRdb to the late 2010s). Broadly, across the study: Therapy was started in the mid-2010s for all patients, and atezolizumab 1,200 mg was administered intravenously every 3 weeks. Under 30 patients had pretreatment blood TCR-seq, some 24 had at least one posttreatment blood collection, and some 24 had tumor TCR-seq. A median of roughly 140,000 T cells and 83,000 or so unique TCRs was obtained from blood samples, and a median clonality of approximately 0.08 was observed. TCR sequencing covered pretreatment tumor samples and matched, serially collected peripheral blood taken before and after atezolizumab treatment. Patients had an ECOG performance status of 0 or 1 and had received between 0 and 3 prior chemotherapy regimens. Progression-free survival longer than 6 months counted as durable clinical benefit, and TCR features were additionally tested against both progression-free and overall survival. Twenty-five of 29 patients were males with bladder-origin urothelial cancer, and about 65% of the roughly 30 reported a prior smoking history. Durable clinical benefit was achieved by nine patients but not by the remaining 20. Blood samples were analyzed at 3 weeks after treatment start (second dose) and at 6 weeks after treatment start. In the same patients who had TCR sequencing, pretreatment tumors also underwent whole exome sequencing and RNA sequencing. The study was an exploratory multi-omic analysis of somatic, immune and clinical correlates of response to PD-L1 blockade with atezolizumab in urothelial cancer.

A total of 25 to 30 patients with locally advanced or metastatic urothelial carcinoma, treated at Memorial Sloan Kettering on a trial protocol, made up the cohort. Peripheral blood mononuclear cells were collected pretreatment and during treatment, with between 1 and 8 total time points per patient. The Qiagen DNeasy Blood extraction kit was used to purify genomic DNA from total PBMCs and tumor samples. Collected pretreatment and during treatment, PBMCs were isolated and stored as previously described. Results and caveats for the whole study, not just this receptor: Because the sample size was small (n ≈ 27) and many of the analyses were exploratory, the results are meant to be hypothesis-generating. Greater expansion of tumor-associated TCR clones in peripheral blood 3 weeks after the start of treatment was observed in patients with durable benefit (n of about 20, p = 0.022). A pretreatment peripheral blood TCR clonality below the median was linked to improved progression-free and overall survival.

In the case of this clone: This clone's antigen is unknown. Qualities for individual bases were not recorded, and no much larger clone is one base off.

The CDR3 starts with the cysteine, ends with the phenylalanine, and has 18 residues. Only the CDR3 DNA is retained, 54 bases long and in frame from the first base. The junction shows trimming of 1 base on V and 1 base on J, and the gene matches do not reach 11 bases of it. According to the germline V gene (reference sequence), CDR1 reads LNHDA and CDR2 reads SQIVND. Synthetic TCR analog templates were spiked into each PCR to estimate absolute template abundance from read counts. The immunoSEQ assay was used to amplify TCRbeta CDR3 regions from genomic DNA with bias-controlled V and J gene primers. Sequencing of rearranged TCRbeta segments was done at approximately 20X coverage. Concerning the study's data processing: Sequencing errors were corrected by clustering, and CDR3s were annotated against IMGT so that V, D and J genes could be assigned. Downstream analyses used only productive TCRbeta rearrangements, leaving out any out-of-frame or stop-codon sequences. To compute clonality, Shannon entropy was normalized by the log of the number of unique productive sequences and then subtracted from one. Clones differing between time points or between blood and tumor were identified by Fisher's exact test with Benjamini-Hochberg correction at adjusted p below 0.01. The source is immuneACCESS, and TCRdb retained only in-frame sequences with V and J called. Part of the clones is not carried over; for the studies checked, unresolved V genes explain less than half of this, and the remainder is unexplained. The V and J calls and clone size come from that table; D and trimming were worked out from the DNA. This sample is represented by some 100,000 clones; 90% to 95% of them were singletons. The ten largest make up 0.75% to 0.95% of the sample.

The sample consisted of PBMCs, taken around atezolizumab (anti-PD-L1) treatment. This TCR was sampled from an elderly woman with urothelial cancer. The chain was built from TRBV19 and TRBJ2-7, with 9 bases aligning to TRBD1. The DNA sequence reads TGTGCCAGTAGTATAGCACTCCAGGGACAGGGTGGTTCCTACGAGCAGTACTTC. Its coded protein is CASSIALQGQGGSYEQYF. Joined to the reference TRBV19 and TRBJ2-7 proteins, this CDR3 gives the full variable domain: DGGITQSPKYLFRKEGQNVTLSCEQNLNHDAMYWYRQDPGQGLRLIYYSQIVNDFQKGDIAEGYSVSREKKESFPLTVTSAQKNPTAFYLCASSIALQGQGGSYEQYFGPGTRLTVT.